This TCR beta chain was documented in a study of identical twins. The CDR3 is 15 residues long. The germline V gene encodes CDR1 SGHRS and CDR2 YFSETQ. Germline trimming cut 4 bases from V and 6 bases from J; bases unmatched to any gene: 9. Study outcomes and limitations: With abundant cord blood beta clonotypes, insertions were fewer; memory repertoires showed no such pattern. These conclusions were based on statistical analysis (cross-sectional, not following the same donors).

MiXCR was run by TCRdb on the 5' RACE reads, yielding one entry per CDR3 protein. This table has fewer than 250,000 distinct CDR3 sequences, about 16% appearing once. Donors were all healthy Caucasians. As regards this clonotype: Its matching antigen is unknown.

Another study also made use of these data, one on T cells expressing NK-cell markers. This second study notes: With an anti-gamma-delta TCR antibody, sorting in several experiments was kept to alpha-beta TCR T cells.

The receptor was isolated from a woman younger than 30 in good health. This chain uses TRBV5-1 with TRBJ2-3, with 9 bases that match TRBD1. Sample: CD8+ T cells sorted from blood. This CDR3 reads CASSLGQGMADTQYF. DNA for the CDR3: TGCGCCAGCAGCCTAGGACAGGGGATGGCGGATACGCAGTATTTT.